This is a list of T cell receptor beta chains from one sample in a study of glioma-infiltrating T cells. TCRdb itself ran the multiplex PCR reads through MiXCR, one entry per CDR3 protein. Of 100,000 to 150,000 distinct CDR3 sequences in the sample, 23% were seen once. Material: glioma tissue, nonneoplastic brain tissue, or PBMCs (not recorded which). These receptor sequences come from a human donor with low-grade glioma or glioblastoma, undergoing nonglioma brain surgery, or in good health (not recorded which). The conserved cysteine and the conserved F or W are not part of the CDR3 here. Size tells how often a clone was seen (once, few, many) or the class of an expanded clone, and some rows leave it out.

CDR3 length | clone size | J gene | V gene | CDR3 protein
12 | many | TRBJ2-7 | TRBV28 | ASSSPGAPYEQY
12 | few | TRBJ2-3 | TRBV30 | AWSVGGGTDTQY
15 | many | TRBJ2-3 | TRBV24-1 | ATSDFISAGSTDTQY
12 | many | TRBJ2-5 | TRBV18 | ASSPPGNQETQY
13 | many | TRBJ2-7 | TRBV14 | ASSPMTSGIREQY
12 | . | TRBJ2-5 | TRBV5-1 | ASSRDRSQETQY
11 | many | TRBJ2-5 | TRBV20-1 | SATRTAHETQY
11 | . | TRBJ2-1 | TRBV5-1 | ASSLTSDNEQF
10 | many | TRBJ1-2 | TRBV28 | ASSLADRGYT
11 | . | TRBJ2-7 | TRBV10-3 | AITSEGALEQY
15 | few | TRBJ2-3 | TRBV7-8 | ASSLSSGIVSSDTQY
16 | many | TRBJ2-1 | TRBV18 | ASSPMGSGTGRSNEQF
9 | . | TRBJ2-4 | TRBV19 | ASKDKNIQY
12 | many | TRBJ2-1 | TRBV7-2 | ASSLLLAGDEQF
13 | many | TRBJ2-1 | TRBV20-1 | SARNTSGYYNEQF